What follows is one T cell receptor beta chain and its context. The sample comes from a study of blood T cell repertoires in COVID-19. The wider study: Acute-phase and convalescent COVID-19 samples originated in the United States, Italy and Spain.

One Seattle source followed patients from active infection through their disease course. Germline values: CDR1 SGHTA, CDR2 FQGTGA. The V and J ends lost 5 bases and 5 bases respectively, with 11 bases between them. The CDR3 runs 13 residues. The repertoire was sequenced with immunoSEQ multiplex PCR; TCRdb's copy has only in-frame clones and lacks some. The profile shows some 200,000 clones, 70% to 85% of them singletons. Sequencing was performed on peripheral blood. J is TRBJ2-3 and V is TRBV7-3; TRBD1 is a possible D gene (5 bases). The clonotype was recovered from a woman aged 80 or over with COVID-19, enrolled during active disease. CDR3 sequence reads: CASSVTRVDTQYF. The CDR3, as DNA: TGTGCCAGCAGCGTTACCAGGGTAGATACGCAGTATTTT.